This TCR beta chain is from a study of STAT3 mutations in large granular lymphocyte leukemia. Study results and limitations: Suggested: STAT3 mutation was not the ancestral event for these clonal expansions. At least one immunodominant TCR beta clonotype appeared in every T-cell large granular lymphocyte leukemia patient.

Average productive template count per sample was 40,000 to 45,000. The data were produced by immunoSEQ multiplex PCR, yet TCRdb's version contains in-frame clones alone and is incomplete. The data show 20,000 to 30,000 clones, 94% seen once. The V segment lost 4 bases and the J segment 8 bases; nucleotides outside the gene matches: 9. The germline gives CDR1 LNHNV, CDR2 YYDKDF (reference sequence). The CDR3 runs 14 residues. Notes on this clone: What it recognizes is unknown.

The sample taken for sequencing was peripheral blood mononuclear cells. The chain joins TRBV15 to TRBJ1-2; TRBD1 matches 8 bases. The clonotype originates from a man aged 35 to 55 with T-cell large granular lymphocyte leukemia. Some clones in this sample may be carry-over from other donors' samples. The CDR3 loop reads CATSTAGGAGGYTF. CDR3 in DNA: TGTGCCACCAGCACTGCAGGGGGCGCGGGAGGCTACACCTTC.